The source of this T cell receptor (beta chain) is a study of shared clonotypes between healthy human individuals. Donation came from healthy HIV-negative adults that had no recent acute infections or vaccinations. The split of CD4+ cells yielded CD45RA+ naive and CD45RA-negative memory subsets. About this clone itself: The target antigen is unknown.

Only in-frame clones appear in the TCRdb table, and some are missing; sequencing was by immunoSEQ multiplex PCR. Here the sample spans millions of clones, over 85% being singletons. Study-level results: Non-shared clonotypes displayed generation probabilities falling below those of clonotypes present in all four donors. Rarefaction gave evidence that sorted-subset sequencing remained incomplete despite large depth.

The V end was cut by 8 bases, the J end by 7 bases, with 17 bases between. Germline-derived CDR1 and CDR2 are MNHEY and SVGAGI. The CDR3 runs 14 residues. The chain carries TRBV6-5 and TRBJ2-2; tentative D call: TRBD2 (6 bases). The sequenced sample consisted of naive CD4+ T cells sorted from blood. The subset was: CD45RA+ positively selected. The TCR originated in a man younger than 35 in good health. This CDR3 is CASRAPTRGGELFF. CDR3 DNA sequence: TGTGCCAGCCGAGCCCCTACGCGGGGCGGGGAGCTGTTTTTT.